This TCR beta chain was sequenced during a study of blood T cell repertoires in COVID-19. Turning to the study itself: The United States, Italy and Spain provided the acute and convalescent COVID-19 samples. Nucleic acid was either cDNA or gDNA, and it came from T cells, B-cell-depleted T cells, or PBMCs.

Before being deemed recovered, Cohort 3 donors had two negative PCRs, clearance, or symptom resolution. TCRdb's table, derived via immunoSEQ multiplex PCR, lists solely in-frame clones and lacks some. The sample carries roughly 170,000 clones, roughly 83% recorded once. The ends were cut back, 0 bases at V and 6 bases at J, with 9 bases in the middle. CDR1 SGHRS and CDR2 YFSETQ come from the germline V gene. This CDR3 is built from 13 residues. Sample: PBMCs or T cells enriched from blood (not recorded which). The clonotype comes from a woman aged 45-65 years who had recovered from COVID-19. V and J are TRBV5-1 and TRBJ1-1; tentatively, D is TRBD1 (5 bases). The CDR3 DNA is TGCGCCAGCAGCTTGGACAGGCCGTCTGAAGCTTTCTTT. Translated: CASSLDRPSEAFF.